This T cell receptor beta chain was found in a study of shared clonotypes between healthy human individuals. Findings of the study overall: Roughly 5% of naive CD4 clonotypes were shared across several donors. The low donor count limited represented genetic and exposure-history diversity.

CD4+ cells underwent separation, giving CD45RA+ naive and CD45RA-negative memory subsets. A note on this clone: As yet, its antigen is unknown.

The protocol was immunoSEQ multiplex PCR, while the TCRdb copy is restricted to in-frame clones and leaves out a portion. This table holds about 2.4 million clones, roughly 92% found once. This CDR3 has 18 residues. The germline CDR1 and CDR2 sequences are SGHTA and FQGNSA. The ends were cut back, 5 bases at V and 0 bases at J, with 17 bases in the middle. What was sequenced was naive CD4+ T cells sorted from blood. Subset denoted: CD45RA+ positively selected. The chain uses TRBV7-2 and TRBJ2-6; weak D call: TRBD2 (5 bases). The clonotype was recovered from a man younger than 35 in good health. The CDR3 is CASSTSGAVVSGANVLTF. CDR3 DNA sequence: TGTGCCAGCAGCACGAGCGGCGCGGTGGTCTCTGGGGCCAACGTCCTGACTTTC.